The rows below give T cell receptor beta chains drawn from one sample of a study of shared clonotypes between healthy human individuals. Generated by immunoSEQ multiplex PCR, the TCRdb table keeps only in-frame clones and is missing some. The sample has some 2,000,000 clones; 90% to 95% are singletons. The sequenced sample was naive CD4+ T cells sorted from blood. These receptors all stem from a man aged 18-30 years in good health. The CDR3 runs from the conserved cysteine through the conserved F or W. The order of the fields is V gene, J gene, D gene, CDR3 length, clone size, CDR3 protein, CDR3 DNA. D genes are given only for firm matches. For some rows the clone size is stated as once, few or many, or as a class when expanded; others skip it.

>TRBV7-8|TRBJ2-7|NA|13|NA
CASSLDSPTEQYF
TGTGCCAGCAGCCTGGACAGTCCCACCGAGCAGTACTTC
>TRBV7-9|TRBJ2-6|NA|15|NA
CASSKRAEGANVLTF
TGTGCCAGCAGCAAAAGGGCGGAGGGGGCCAACGTCCTGACTTTC
>TRBV9|TRBJ2-5|NA|14|NA
CASSVGGTQETQYF
TGTGCCAGCAGCGTAGGGGGTACCCAAGAGACCCAGTACTTC
>TRBV18|TRBJ1-3|NA|15|NA
CASSPPPSSGNTIYF
TGTGCCAGCTCACCACCCCCGAGCTCTGGAAACACCATATATTTT
>TRBV28|TRBJ1-2|NA|14|NA
CASSSAGMDYGYTF
TGTGCCAGCAGTTCCGCAGGGATGGACTATGGCTACACCTTC
>TRBV30|TRBJ2-2|TRBD1|15|NA
CAWSVGTGNTGELFF
TGTGCCTGGAGTGTAGGGACAGGGAACACCGGGGAGCTGTTTTTT
>TRBV18|TRBJ2-1|NA|15|once
CASSPNGDVVYEQFF
TGTGCCAGCTCACCAAACGGGGATGTGGTGTATGAGCAGTTCTTC
>TRBV7-9|TRBJ1-1|NA|15|NA
CASSPKDRLNTEAFF
TGTGCCAGCAGCCCTAAGGACAGATTGAACACTGAAGCTTTCTTT
>TRBV20-1|TRBJ2-1|NA|11|NA
CSAPTGGRQFF
TGCAGTGCCCCTACCGGGGGGCGGCAGTTCTTC
>TRBV4-3|TRBJ1-4|NA|13|NA
CASSQDRYEKLFF
TGCGCCAGCAGCCAAGATCGTTATGAAAAACTGTTTTTT
>TRBV18|TRBJ1-1|NA|14|NA
CASSPAGSNTEAFF
TGTGCCAGCTCACCAGCAGGATCGAACACTGAAGCTTTCTTT
>TRBV7-9|TRBJ2-2|NA|12|NA
CASSTNTGELFF
TGTGCCAGCAGCACGAACACCGGGGAGCTGTTTTTT
>TRBV18|TRBJ2-5|NA|17|NA
CASSPPNSAGRGETQYF
TGTGCCAGCTCACCACCGAATAGTGCCGGCAGGGGAGAGACCCAGTACTTC
>TRBV25-1|TRBJ2-7|NA|13|NA
CASSEYNNYEQYF
TGTGCCAGCAGTGAATATAACAACTACGAGCAGTACTTC
>TRBV28|TRBJ1-2|NA|14|NA
CASSFWAGEYGYTF
TGTGCCAGCAGTTTCTGGGCAGGGGAATATGGCTACACCTTC
>TRBV5-4|TRBJ1-3|NA|15|NA
CASSRDWGTGNTIYF
TGTGCCAGCAGCCGAGACTGGGGGACGGGAAACACCATATATTTT